This TCR beta chain is drawn from a study of blood T cell repertoires in COVID-19. Study background: In each case, the material was cDNA or gDNA derived from T cells, B-cell-depleted T cells, or PBMCs.

This CDR3 region has 15 residues. The ends were cut back, 1 base at V and 4 bases at J, with 9 bases in the middle. CDR1 SGHKS and CDR2 YYEKEE come from the germline V gene (reference sequence). In the authors' workflow: Estimated nucleated cell counts came from reference gene primer amplification. The data were produced by immunoSEQ multiplex PCR, yet TCRdb's version contains in-frame clones alone and is incomplete. V, J and clone size are those of that table, while D and trimming were read from the DNA. The data contain 130,000 to 150,000 clones, roughly 84% of them singletons. Cohort placement rested on clinical history that participants reported themselves. In the 2 weeks before study entry, exposed participants met a COVID-19 case, which was PCR-confirmed or clinician-diagnosed.

The specimen was PBMCs or T cells enriched from blood (not recorded which). The TCR originated in a woman aged 50 to 60 who had been exposed to COVID-19. The chain carries TRBV5-5 and TRBJ1-6, with D unresolved. In nucleotides, the CDR3 is TGTGCCAGCAGCTTGCTCGGCGGGTATAATTCACCCCTCCACTTT. Its protein is CASSLLGGYNSPLHF.